The 22 T cell receptor beta chains in this list originate from one sample, sequenced in a study of OX40 agonist ivuxolimab in advanced cancers. Here immunoSEQ multiplex PCR was the method, and the copy in TCRdb shows in-frame clones only, minus some. This table has 130,000 or so clones, roughly 95% appearing once. The sample consisted of CD4+ or CD8+ T cells sorted from blood, taken in a trial of the OX40 agonist ivuxolimab. The receptors stem from an adult with an advanced solid tumor such as melanoma, head and neck, liver or kidney cancer.

The table lists this clone with a count of one. V gene TRBV10-3 combines with J gene TRBJ1-1, with D hard to call. Germline V gives CDR1 ENHRY, CDR2 SYGVKD. The CDR3 totals 13 residues. The V and J ends lost 8 bases and 1 base respectively, with 11 bases between them. Here the CDR3 DNA reads TGTGCCATCGGGAAAGGAGAGAACACTGAAGCTTTCTTT. Amino acid sequence: CAIGKGENTEAFF.

This clone was recorded a few times. V is TRBV25-1 and J is TRBJ2-3; D not resolved. V was shortened by 6 bases and J by 2 bases, with 15 bases between the two germline ends. CDR1 MGHDK and CDR2 SYGVNS come from the germline V gene. The CDR3 spans 15 residues. The CDR3 nucleotides read TGTGCCAGCAGCTTTAGTACCCTTTTCACAGATACGCAGTATTTT. Protein: CASSFSTLFTDTQYF.

V gene TRBV7-2 combines with J gene TRBJ2-7; D not certain. Germline V lookup: CDR1 SGHTA, CDR2 FQGNSA. The CDR3 sequence is 14 residues long. V shed 5 bases and J shed 4 bases, with 15 bases lying between them. Here the CDR3 DNA reads TGTGCCAGCAGCCAAGTCACGCCCCCTTACGAGCAGTACTTC. It specifies CASSQVTPPYEQYF.

The V gene is TRBV21-1, the J gene TRBJ2-7; the DNA was not compared with TRBD1, the D call given in the table. TRBV21-1 is a listed pseudogene. The CDR3 spans 15 residues. In DNA, the CDR3 is TGTGCCAGCATCCTCCGGGACAGGGTATGCAACGAGCAGTACTTC. Translated: CASILRDRVCNEQYF.

The chain joins TRBV11-2 to TRBJ2-7; maybe TRBD1 (6 bases). CDR1 is SGHAT, CDR2 FQNNGV, per germline. The CDR3 spans 13 residues. V dropped 5 bases and J dropped 4 bases, with 12 bases sitting between them. As DNA, the CDR3 is TGTGCCAGCAGCAACTCGGACAGATACGAGCAGTACTTC. It codes for CASSNSDRYEQYF.

The chain combines TRBV4-1 with TRBJ2-6; 7 positions match TRBD1. CDR3 length: 17 amino acids. After removal of 2 bases from V and 2 bases from J, the junction contained 6 bases not matched to a gene. Germline V CDR1 and CDR2: MGHRA, YSYEKL. The DNA for the CDR3 is TGCGCCAGCAGCCAAACAGGGGTCGGGCCTGGGGCCAACGTCCTGACTTTC. Its protein product is CASSQTGVGPGANVLTF.

The chain couples TRBV14 to TRBJ2-5; weak D call: TRBD2 (5 bases). Trimming cost V 0 bases and J 3 bases, with 20 bases left between them. CDR1 is SGHDN and CDR2 is FVKESK in the germline V gene. This CDR3 is 18 amino acids long. CDR3 residues: CASSQDNSGGLGKETQYF. CDR3 sequence (DNA): TGTGCCAGCAGCCAAGATAATTCCGGAGGTTTAGGGAAAGAGACCCAGTACTTC.

The chain is built from TRBV5-1 and TRBJ1-1; a weak D match, TRBD1 (5 bases). Trimming took off 0 bases at V and 1 base at J, with 10 bases between the two ends. CDR3 size: 15 residues. Germline values: CDR1 SGHRS, CDR2 YFSETQ. CDR3 DNA: TGCGCCAGCAGCTTGGTTAGGGGACGGAACACTGAAGCTTTCTTT. Protein product: CASSLVRGRNTEAFF.

This chain connects TRBV9 to TRBJ1-5; D is undetermined. The CDR3 is 15 residues long. Germline V gene data show CDR1 as SGDLS and CDR2 as YYNGEE. With 0 bases removed from V and 8 bases from J, the gap between germline ends came to 15 bases. CDR3 in DNA: TGTGCCAGCAGCGTAGGAGGTCAAGGCGGGGAGCCCCAGCATTTT. Translation gives CASSVGGQGGEPQHF.

The V and J genes are TRBV7-9 and TRBJ2-3; 7 nucleotides line up with TRBD1. V lost 2 bases and J lost 8; bases outside the gene matches: 10. The CDR3 has 15 residues. CDR1 and CDR2 from the germline V gene are SEHNR and FQNEAQ (reference sequence). The CDR3 coding sequence is TGTGCCAGCAGCTTAACAGGGTCAGCAGGGGGTACGCAGTATTTT. Residues: CASSLTGSAGGTQYF.

The chain has TRBV11-2 and TRBJ1-2; no firm D call. V lost 1 base, J lost 6 bases, and 9 bases lay in between. This CDR3 is 13 amino acids long. Germline V gives CDR1 SGHAT, CDR2 FQNNGV. CDR3 DNA: TGTGCCAGCAGCTTAGTCACTTCGAATGGCTACACCTTC. Amino acid sequence: CASSLVTSNGYTF. The complete variable domain, with remaining parts taken from reference TRBV11-2 and TRBJ1-2, reads EAGVAQSPRYKIIEKRQSVAFWCNPISGHATLYWYQQILGQGPKLLIQFQNNGVVDDSQLPKDRFSAERLKGVDSTLKIQPAKLEDSAVYLCASSLVTSNGYTFGSGTRLTVV.

The chain is built from TRBV2 and TRBJ2-1; either TRBD1 or TRBD2 may supply D (5 bases each). CDR1 is SNHLY and CDR2 is FYNNEI in the germline V gene. This CDR3 spans 10 amino acids. V lost 11 bases and J lost 8, with 10 bases in between. This chain's CDR3 is CARGRDEQFF. Here the CDR3 DNA reads TGTGCCCGGGGCCGGGATGAGCAGTTCTTC.

The chain employs TRBV5-4 and TRBJ2-5, with 9 bases identical to TRBD2. This CDR3 spans 16 amino acids. Trimming removed 0 bases from V and 2 bases from J; junction bases left unmatched: 5. Germline lookup yields CDR1 SGHNT and CDR2 YYREEE (reference sequence). CDR3 region: CASSLAGRGGQETQYF. As DNA, the CDR3 is TGTGCCAGCAGCTTGGCCGGGCGGGGGGGTCAAGAGACCCAGTACTTC.

J is TRBJ2-4 and V is TRBV4-1, with a weak D call TRBD2 (5 bases). CDR3 length: 16 residues. V lost 3 bases, J lost 1 base, and 13 bases lay in between. Germline values: CDR1 MGHRA, CDR2 YSYEKL. The chain's CDR3 is CASSQKTRVAKNIQYF. DNA for the CDR3: TGCGCCAGCAGCCAGAAGACGAGGGTGGCCAAAAACATTCAGTACTTC.

V and J are TRBV28 and TRBJ2-5; D may correspond to TRBD1 or TRBD2 (6 bases each). Deletions cut 8 bases from V and 7 bases from J, with 23 bases between. The CDR3 consists of 15 residues. CDR1 MDHEN and CDR2 SYDVKM come from the germline V gene. The CDR3 region is CASLRRDNPMGTQYF. The CDR3 DNA reads TGTGCCAGCCTCCGGCGGGACAACCCGATGGGGACCCAGTACTTC.

This clone was counted once. J is TRBJ1-1 and V is TRBV28, with D possibly matching TRBD1 (5 bases). Germline CDR1 is MDHEN and CDR2 is SYDVKM. The germline V and J ends were trimmed by 3 bases and 3 bases, with 17 bases remaining between them. The CDR3 is 16 residues long. CDR3 coding DNA: TGTGCCAGCAGTTTTGGCTATGGGGACCTAGACACTGAAGCTTTCTTT. Amino acids: CASSFGYGDLDTEAFF.

This sequence joins TRBV4-1 and TRBJ1-5; D gene ambiguous. The germline gives CDR1 MGHRA, CDR2 YSYEKL. V dropped 1 base and J dropped 0 bases, with 13 bases sitting between them. The CDR3 totals 17 residues. CDR3 protein: CASSQGRAGSSNQPQHF. The CDR3 bases are TGCGCCAGCAGCCAAGGAAGGGCCGGATCTAGCAATCAGCCCCAGCATTTT.

The chain uses TRBV7-2 and TRBJ2-3, with TRBD2 identical over 9 bases. Germline-derived CDR1 and CDR2 are SGHTA and FQGNSA. The ends lost 1 base at V and 4 bases at J; junction bases unmatched: 12. This CDR3 has 18 amino acids. CDR3 DNA: TGTGCCAGCAGCTTAGTTGTCCTAGCGGGATCGAGAGCAGATACGCAGTATTTT. Translation gives CASSLVVLAGSRADTQYF.

The V call is TRBV2, the J call TRBJ2-3; D is unclear. Trimming cost V 2 bases and J 0 bases, with 9 bases left between them. CDR3 size: 15 residues. CDR1 SNHLY and CDR2 FYNNEI come from the germline V gene. This chain's CDR3 is CASSELASSTDTQYF. The DNA for the CDR3 is TGTGCCAGCAGTGAATTGGCGTCAAGCACAGATACGCAGTATTTT. The variable domain in full, completed from reference TRBV2 and TRBJ2-3, reads EPEVTQTPSHQVTQMGQEVILRCVPISNHLYFYWYRQILGQKVEFLVSFYNNEISEKSEIFDDQFSVERPDGSNFTLKIRSTKLEDSAMYFCASSELASSTDTQYFGPGTRLTVL.

V is TRBV7-6 and J is TRBJ2-7, with D possibly TRBD1 on 6 matching bases. V lost 4 bases, J lost 2 bases, and 18 bases lay in between. Germline assignment: CDR1 SGHVS and CDR2 FNYEAQ. This CDR3 is 16 amino acids long. CDR3 coding DNA: TGTGCCAGCAGCTCAAGATCCGGGACACCTACCTACGAGCAGTACTTC. As protein: CASSSRSGTPTYEQYF.

This clone has just one count. V usage is TRBV28 and J usage is TRBJ1-1, with D possibly TRBD1 on 6 matching bases. Trimming stripped 2 bases from V and 5 bases from J, with 15 bases between. The CDR3 loop spans 15 amino acids. Germline CDR1 reads MDHEN; CDR2 reads SYDVKM. CDR3 sequence reads: CASSLRGGARTEAFF. As DNA, the CDR3 is TGTGCCAGCAGTTTAAGGGGGGGGGCGCGGACTGAAGCTTTCTTT.

In its sample, this clone was seen once. V usage is TRBV11-2 and J usage is TRBJ2-7; D unclear. Trimming removed 0 bases at V and 3 bases at J, with 6 bases between. CDR1 and CDR2 from the germline V gene are SGHAT and FQNNGV. The CDR3 totals 13 residues. The CDR3 spells CASSLDSVYEQYF. The CDR3, as DNA: TGTGCCAGCAGCTTAGACTCAGTCTACGAGCAGTACTTC. Based on the CDR3 plus reference TRBV11-2 and TRBJ2-7, the full variable domain is EAGVAQSPRYKIIEKRQSVAFWCNPISGHATLYWYQQILGQGPKLLIQFQNNGVVDDSQLPKDRFSAERLKGVDSTLKIQPAKLEDSAVYLCASSLDSVYEQYFGPGTRLTVT.